This T cell receptor (beta chain) stems from a study of T-cell reconstitution after alpha-beta-depleted transplantation in children. Preparation of the TCRbeta library was carried out with unique molecular identifiers. TCRdb processed the PCR reads anew with MiXCR; each CDR3 protein has one entry. Counted here are a few hundred thousand distinct CDR3 sequences, around 16% occurring once; the ten biggest clones make up approximately 29%. CDR3 size: 11 residues. The ends were cut back, 5 bases at V and 5 bases at J, with 9 bases in the middle. Germline V gene lookup returns CDR1 SQVTM and CDR2 ANQGSEA. Study-level results: Counts and diversity of T cells one year after transplant came mostly from newly produced T cells.

Concerning this clonotype: What it recognizes is unknown.

Sample: PBMCs, mostly from graft donor cells, taken 360 days after TCRalphabeta/CD19-depleted stem cell transplant. The sequence derives from a boy under three years old who had a stem cell transplant for Wiskott-Aldrich syndrome, so the T cells may come from the graft donor. The chain uses TRBV29-1 and TRBJ2-5; tentative D call: TRBD2 (5 bases). The CDR3 nucleotides read TGCAGCGTTCTAACGGGGGAGACCCAGTACTTC. Translation: CSVLTGETQYF.